This paragraph reports one T cell receptor beta chain. Relative to the germline gene, one junction end is altered; a read error may explain this. This sample is part of a study of blood T cells in healthy people across ages. PCR was performed a second time for about 6 to 12 cycles using a sample-barcoded 5' primer and a J-beta primer mix. Each CDR3 protein gets one entry after TCRdb re-called the 5' RACE reads with MiXCR. Here the sample spans 800,000 to 950,000 distinct CDR3 sequences, 25% to 30% being singletons. CDR1 and CDR2 (germline): MNHEY, SVGAGI. CDR3 length equals 16 residues. These data were also filed under a second study, of T cells of mothers and their children.

The clonotype originates from a woman aged 35 to 49 in good health. Sequencing was done on a sample of blood. The chain uses TRBV6-5 and TRBJ1-2, with D perhaps TRBD1 (5 bases). The CDR3 DNA reads TGTGCCAGCAGTTACTCGGGGACGGGCCCCGGCTATGGCCACACCTTC. It specifies CASSYSGTGPGYGHTF.